This T cell receptor (beta chain) is from a study of Tregs in tolerant kidney transplant recipients. General study findings and limits: For some patients, primers changed over time, blocking nucleotide-level comparison.

As for this clone: The antigen remains unidentified.

The nonmyeloablative bone marrow transplants came from related graft donors, with transient mixed chimerism. Thawed PBMCs were FACS-sorted into unstimulated CD4+CD25+CD127- regulatory T cells, CD4+CD25- non-regulatory cells, CD4 and CD8 cells. Generated by immunoSEQ multiplex PCR, the TCRdb table keeps only in-frame clones and is missing some. This repertoire comprises about 14,000 clones; its ten largest clones make up about 26%. The sample in question was CD8+ T cells from blood (PBMCs), obtained 6 months after the transplant. This receptor was taken from a human patient who received a combined kidney and bone marrow transplant. Some T cells may arise from the graft donor.

The CDR3 region is CSGRTGDEQYF. The covered CDR3 bases are TGCAGCGGCCGCACAGGGGACGAG. This rearrangement joins TRBV29-1 to TRBJ2-7; 7 bases are a match to TRBD1. The CDR3 goes on 3 residues after the read ends, and that part is filled in from the germline J gene. Trimming at V came to 7 bases and at J to 5 bases, leaving 5 bases not matched to a gene. Germline loops: CDR1 SQVTM, CDR2 ANQGSEA. The length of the CDR3 is 11 residues.